This T cell receptor beta chain was observed in a study of T cell changes during pregnancy in multiple sclerosis. Libraries were prepared by immunoSEQ multiplex PCR; TCRdb keeps only in-frame clonotypes and omits some of them. The sample lists about 73,000 clones, around 92% occurring once. This CDR3 spans 15 amino acids. CDR1 and CDR2 (germline): LNHNV, YYDKDF (reference sequence). Trimming removed 0 bases at V and 4 bases at J, with 12 bases between. The sample consisted of peripheral blood, taken in the third trimester of pregnancy. The TCR sequence derives from a female donor in good health, enrolled as a control in a pregnancy study. The gene calls are TRBV15 and TRBJ1-2, with D maybe TRBD1 (6 bases). CDR3: CATSREVAGVYGYTF. CDR3 coding DNA: TGTGCCACCAGCAGAGAAGTGGCAGGGGTCTATGGCTACACCTTC.